A selection of T cell receptor beta chains follows, all from one sample in a study of T-cell reconstitution after alpha-beta-depleted transplantation in children. A single record per CDR3 protein comes from TCRdb applying MiXCR to the PCR reads. Counted here are fewer than 250,000 distinct CDR3 sequences, 6.5% to 10% occurring once; the ten biggest clones make up roughly 5.8%. Sequences were derived from PBMCs, mostly from graft donor cells, sampled 180 days after TCRalphabeta/CD19-depleted stem cell transplant. These receptors were collected from a male patient between 10 and 17 years old who had a stem cell transplant for acute lymphoblastic leukemia, so the T cells may come from the graft donor. The CDR3 runs from the conserved cysteine through the conserved F or W. A D gene is named only where the DNA matches it firmly. Not every row has a clone size; where given, it reads once, few, many or a size class.

J gene | V gene | CDR3 length | clone size | D gene | CDR3 protein | CDR3 DNA
TRBJ2-5 | TRBV15 | 16 | many | TRBD2 | CATSRGLAGGVETQYF | TGTGCCACCAGCAGGGGACTAGCGGGAGGAGTGGAGACCCAGTACTTC
TRBJ2-2 | TRBV7-7 | 14 | many | - | CASSSHPATGELFF | TGTGCTAGCAGCTCCCACCCAGCGACCGGGGAGCTGTTTTTT
TRBJ1-2 | TRBV12-3/TRBV12-4 | 13 | many | TRBD1 | CASRGQGAYGYTF | TGTGCCAGCAGGGGACAGGGGGCCTATGGCTACACCTTC
TRBJ2-2 | TRBV7-2 | 15 | many | - | CASSLVVAWSGELFF | TGTGCCAGCAGCTTAGTTGTAGCGTGGTCCGGGGAGCTGTTTTTT
TRBJ1-4 | TRBV7-2 | 16 | many | - | CASSLVTGSANEKLFF | TGTGCCAGCAGCTTAGTAACCGGGTCCGCTAATGAAAAACTGTTTTTT
TRBJ1-2 | TRBV6-5 | 15 | many | - | CASSYDQWGAEGYTF | TGTGCCAGCAGTTACGACCAGTGGGGGGCCGAGGGCTACACCTTC
TRBJ1-2 | TRBV7-9 | 13 | many | TRBD1 | CASRHTGGVGYTF | TGTGCCAGCAGGCACACAGGGGGCGTTGGCTACACCTTC
TRBJ1-4 | TRBV3-1 | 11 | many | - | CASSQLEKLFF | TGTGCCAGCAGCCAGTTGGAAAAACTGTTTTTT
TRBJ2-1 | TRBV7-9 | 13 | many | TRBD2 | CASSQASSGKQFF | TGTGCCAGCAGCCAAGCCTCTAGCGGAAAGCAGTTCTTC
TRBJ2-1 | TRBV4-3 | 15 | - | - | CASSQEGGTYNEQFF | TGCGCCAGCAGCCAAGAGGGGGGTACCTACAATGAGCAGTTCTTC
TRBJ1-3 | TRBV11-2 | 15 | many | TRBD1 | CASSTGQHSGNTIYF | TGTGCCAGCAGTACGGGACAGCACTCTGGAAACACCATATATTTT
TRBJ2-7 | TRBV18 | 12 | few | - | CASSPAAYEQYF | TGTGCCAGCTCTCCAGCTGCCTACGAGCAGTACTTC
TRBJ1-2 | TRBV29-1 | 10 | many | - | CSVQGNGYTF | TGCAGCGTCCAGGGAAATGGCTACACCTTC
TRBJ1-1 | TRBV4-1 | 13 | many | - | CASNREPNTEAFF | TGCGCCAGCAACAGGGAACCGAACACTGAAGCTTTCTTT
TRBJ2-3 | TRBV7-2 | 16 | many | - | CASSSRPDGSTDTQYF | TGTGCCAGCAGCTCGCGACCGGACGGGAGCACAGATACGCAGTATTTT
TRBJ2-2 | TRBV25-1 | 12 | many | - | CASRRGTGELFF | TGTGCCAGCCGACGGGGTACCGGGGAGCTGTTTTTT
TRBJ1-2 | TRBV6-6 | 12 | many | - | CASSPSNYGYTF | TGTGCCAGCAGCCCTTCAAACTATGGCTACACCTTC
TRBJ1-2 | TRBV3-1 | 15 | many | TRBD1 | CASSPARGSGGGYTF | TGTGCCAGCAGCCCTGCCAGGGGGTCCGGGGGTGGCTACACCTTC
TRBJ2-3 | TRBV14 | 13 | many | - | CASSQRLTDTQYF | TGTGCCAGCAGCCAAAGACTTACAGATACGCAGTATTTT
TRBJ2-3 | TRBV7-9 | 15 | - | TRBD1 | CASSLVRGQGDTQYF | TGTGCCAGCAGCTTGGTCAGGGGGCAGGGAGATACGCAGTATTTT
TRBJ2-3 | TRBV7-6 | 14 | many | TRBD1 | CASSLGQGSDTQYF | TGTGCCAGCAGCCTCGGACAGGGTTCAGATACGCAGTATTTT
TRBJ2-6 | TRBV27 | 17 | - | - | CASSIRGRLSGANVLTF | TGTGCCAGCAGTATCAGGGGCAGATTATCTGGGGCCAACGTCCTGACTTTC
TRBJ2-1 | TRBV5-5 | 18 | many | TRBD2 | CASSSAGLAGALYNEQFF | TGTGCCAGCAGCTCCGCGGGACTAGCGGGGGCCTTGTACAATGAGCAGTTCTTC
TRBJ1-2 | TRBV28 | 14 | once | - | CASSLGTKSYGYTF | TGTGCCAGCAGTTTAGGGACCAAGAGCTATGGCTACACCTTC
TRBJ2-7 | TRBV29-1 | 12 | many | - | CSVTGTSYEQYF | TGCAGCGTAACCGGGACCTCCTACGAGCAGTACTTC
TRBJ1-6 | TRBV4-3 | 16 | many | - | CASSQGRGATYSPLHF | TGCGCCAGCAGCCAAGGTCGAGGGGCGACCTATTCACCCCTCCACTTT
TRBJ2-6 | TRBV6-5 | 18 | many | - | CASSSLGISNSGANVLTF | TGTGCCAGCAGTTCCCTCGGGATATCGAACTCTGGGGCCAACGTCCTGACTTTC
TRBJ1-1 | TRBV5-1 | 14 | many | - | CASSTGQMNTEAFF | TGCGCCAGCAGCACCGGACAGATGAACACTGAAGCTTTCTTT
TRBJ1-1 | TRBV10-3 | 17 | many | TRBD1 | CASPRGRGTEINTEAFF | TGTGCCTCCCCCCGGGGAAGAGGGACAGAAATAAACACTGAAGCTTTCTTT
TRBJ2-1 | TRBV4-3 | 13 | many | - | CASSQDWGTEQFF | TGCGCCAGCAGCCAAGATTGGGGGACTGAGCAGTTCTTC
TRBJ1-5 | TRBV10-3 | 12 | many | - | CAISDRDQPQHF | TGTGCCATCAGTGACAGGGATCAGCCCCAGCATTTT
TRBJ2-3 | TRBV25-1 | 16 | many | - | CASSGPATASTDTQYF | TGTGCCAGCAGTGGACCTGCGACAGCCAGCACAGATACGCAGTATTTT